The clone carrying this TCR beta chain was observed once. The data belong to a study of shared clonotypes between healthy human individuals. As for the study in general: Serving as donors were two women and a few men, whose ages spanned 18 to 49.

Each subset's genomic DNA was shared equally among a number of immunoSEQ plates. The assay was immunoSEQ multiplex PCR, and TCRdb's table has in-frame clones only and misses some. The table has 1.5 million to 2.5 million clones, around 96% seen once. Positive CCR7 selection of CD45RO-negative cells yielded the naive CD8 cells, and terminally differentiated effector memory CD45RA+ cells were excluded. Trimming took 1 base from V and 6 from J; bases not matched to a gene: 6. The CDR3 runs 14 residues. In germline, CDR1 is SEHNR, CDR2 FQNEAQ (reference sequence). This TCR derives from a man aged 18-30 years in good health. V gene TRBV7-9 combines with J gene TRBJ2-7, with TRBD1 matching over 7 bases. Sequenced sample: naive CD8+ T cells sorted from blood. This CDR3 reads CASSLDAGTAEQYF. The CDR3 nucleotides read TGTGCCAGCAGCTTAGACGCCGGGACAGCCGAGCAGTACTTC.